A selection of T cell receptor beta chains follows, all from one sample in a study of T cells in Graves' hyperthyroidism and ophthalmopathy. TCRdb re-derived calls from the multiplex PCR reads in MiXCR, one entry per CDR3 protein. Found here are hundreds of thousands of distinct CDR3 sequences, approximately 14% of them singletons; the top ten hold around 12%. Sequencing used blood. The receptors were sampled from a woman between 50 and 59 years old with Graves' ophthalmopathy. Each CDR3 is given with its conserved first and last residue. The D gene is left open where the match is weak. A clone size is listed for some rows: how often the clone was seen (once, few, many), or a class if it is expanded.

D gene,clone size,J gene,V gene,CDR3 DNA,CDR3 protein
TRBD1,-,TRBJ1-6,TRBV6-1,TGTGCCAGCAGTCACCGGACAGGGGTTGGTTCACCCCTCCACTTT,CASSHRTGVGSPLHF
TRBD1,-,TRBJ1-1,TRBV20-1,TGCAGTGCTAGAGTAACAGGGGTATCCACTGAAGCTTTCTTT,CSARVTGVSTEAFF
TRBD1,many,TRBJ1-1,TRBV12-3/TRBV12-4,TGTGCCAGCGGTAGGGGGCTTACTGAAGCTTTCTTT,CASGRGLTEAFF
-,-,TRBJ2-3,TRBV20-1,TGCAGTGCCTCCGGGACTGCCAGCACAGATACGCAGTATTTT,CSASGTASTDTQYF
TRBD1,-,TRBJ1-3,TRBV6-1,TGTGCCAGCAGGCCAGGACAGGGTTCTGGAAACACCATATATTTT,CASRPGQGSGNTIYF
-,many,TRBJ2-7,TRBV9,TGTGCCAGCAGCCCTTCGGGAGAGCCAGCCTACGAGCAGTACTTC,CASSPSGEPAYEQYF
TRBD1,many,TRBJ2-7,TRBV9,TGTGCCAGCAGCGCCCGGGACAGGGGCTCCGAGCAGTACTTC,CASSARDRGSEQYF
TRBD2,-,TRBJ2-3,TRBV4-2,TGTGCCAGCAGCCAAGAGTTTAGCGGGACGGGAGATACGCAGTATTTT,CASSQEFSGTGDTQYF
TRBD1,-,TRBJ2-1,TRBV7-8,TGTGCCAGCAGGGAGGACAGGTACAATGAGCAGTTCTTC,CASREDRYNEQFF
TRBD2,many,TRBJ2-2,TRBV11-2,TGTGCCAGCAGCCGACTAGCGGGCTTCGCGAACACCGGGGAGCTGTTTTTT,CASSRLAGFANTGELFF
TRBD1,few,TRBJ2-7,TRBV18,TGTGCCAGCTCACCTGGACAGGGGGCAGGAGTCTACGAGCAGTACTTC,CASSPGQGAGVYEQYF
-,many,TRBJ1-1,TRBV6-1,TGTGCCAGCAGTGAACTGGACACCCGGGAAGCTTTCTTT,CASSELDTREAFF
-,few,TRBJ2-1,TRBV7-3,TGTGCCAGCAGCTTAACGGATCATCCGTCAAATGAGCAGTTCTTC,CASSLTDHPSNEQFF
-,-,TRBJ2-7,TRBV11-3,TGTGCCAGCAGGTTAGAGGATCGTTACGAGCAGTACTTC,CASRLEDRYEQYF
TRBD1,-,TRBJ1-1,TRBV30,TGTGCCTGGGGCGGGACAGGGGGAACTGAAGCTTTCTTT,CAWGGTGGTEAFF
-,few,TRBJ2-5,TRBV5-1,TGCGCCAGCAGCTTGGATGCGGTCCAAGAGACCCAGTACTTC,CASSLDAVQETQYF
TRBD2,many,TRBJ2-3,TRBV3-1,TGTGCCAGCAGCCAAGGGGGACTACGCACAGATACGCAGTATTTT,CASSQGGLRTDTQYF
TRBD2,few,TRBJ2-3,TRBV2,TGTGCCACAGAAGGGGGACTAGCGGGAGCAGATACGCAGTATTTT,CATEGGLAGADTQYF
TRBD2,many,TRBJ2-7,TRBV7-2,TGTGCCAGCAGCCTTAGGCGGGCGGGAGGGCCTCGCGAGCAGTACTTC,CASSLRRAGGPREQYF
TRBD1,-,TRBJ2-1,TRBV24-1,TGTGCCACCAGTAGACAGGGGGGGGATGAGCAGTTCTTC,CATSRQGGDEQFF
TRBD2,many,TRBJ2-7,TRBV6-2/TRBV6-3,TGTGCCAGCAGGAGACTAGCGGCTCCCTACGAGCAGTACTTC,CASRRLAAPYEQYF
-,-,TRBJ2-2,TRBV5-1,TGCGCCAGCAGCTTGGCGAGCGGTGGTACCGGGGAGCTGTTTTTT,CASSLASGGTGELFF
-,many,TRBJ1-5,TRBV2,TGTGCCAGCAGGCAGACTTGGAGCAATCAGCCCCAGCATTTT,CASRQTWSNQPQHF
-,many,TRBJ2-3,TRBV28,TGTGCCAGCAGTTTGGGGAACCCTAGCACAGATACGCAGTATTTT,CASSLGNPSTDTQYF
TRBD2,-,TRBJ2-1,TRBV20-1,TGCAGTGCTAGCCCCTTGACTAGCGGGAGGACTGAGCAGTTCTTC,CSASPLTSGRTEQFF
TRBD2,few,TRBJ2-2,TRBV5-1,TGCGCCAGCAGCACGGACGGGGGGTCTACAGGGGAGCTGTTTTTT,CASSTDGGSTGELFF
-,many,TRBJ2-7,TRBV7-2,TGTGCCAGCAGCTTACACGGGAACTACGAGCAGTACTTC,CASSLHGNYEQYF
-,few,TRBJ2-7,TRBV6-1,TGTGCCAGCAGTGATACAAGGGAAAACTCCTACGAGCAGTACTTC,CASSDTRENSYEQYF
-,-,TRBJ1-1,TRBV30,TGTGCCTGGAGTGTACGGACAGCTTTCTTT,CAWSVRTAFF
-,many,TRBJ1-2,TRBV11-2,TGTGCCAGCAGCTTAACGGGGGACTCAACCAACTATGGCTACACCTTC,CASSLTGDSTNYGYTF
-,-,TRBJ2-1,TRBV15,TGTGCCACCAGCAGAGATCGGGCGGATCTATACAATGAGCAGTTCTTC,CATSRDRADLYNEQFF
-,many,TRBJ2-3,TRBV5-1,TGCGCCAGCAGCTCAAGACGAGCTAGCACAGATACGCAGTATTTT,CASSSRRASTDTQYF
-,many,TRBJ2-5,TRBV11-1,TGTGCCAGCAGCTCACCCCCGGGACACAGACAAGAGACCCAGTACTTC,CASSSPPGHRQETQYF
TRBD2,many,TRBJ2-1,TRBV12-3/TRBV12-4,TGTGCCAGCAGTTTATCCCTAGCGGGAGGGGGGGAGCAGTTCTTC,CASSLSLAGGGEQFF
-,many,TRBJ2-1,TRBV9,TGTGCCAGCAGCGTAGTGGGTAACCCATCCTACAATGAGCAGTTCTTC,CASSVVGNPSYNEQFF
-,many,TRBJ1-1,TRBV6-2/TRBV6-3,TGTGCCAGCATTGGGTTCCCCCCTGAAGCTTTCTTT,CASIGFPPEAFF
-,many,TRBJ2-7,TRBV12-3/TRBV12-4,TGTGCCAGCACCACCCGAAGGGGCCACGAGCAGTACTTC,CASTTRRGHEQYF
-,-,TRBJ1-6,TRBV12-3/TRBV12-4,TGTGCCAGCAGCTCCGGACAGCATTCACCCCTCCACTTT,CASSSGQHSPLHF
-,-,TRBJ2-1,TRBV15,TGTGCCACCAGCAGAGATCGGGACTCCCCCAATGAGCAGTTCTTC,CATSRDRDSPNEQFF
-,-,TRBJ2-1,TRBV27,TGTGCCAGCACCGCTGCTTACAATGAGCAGTTCTTC,CASTAAYNEQFF
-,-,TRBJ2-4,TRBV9,TGTGCCAGCAGCGTAGGAACGGATCTAGCCAAAAACATTCAGTACTTC,CASSVGTDLAKNIQYF
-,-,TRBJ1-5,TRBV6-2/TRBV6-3,TGTGCCAGCAGGGCCCTTAAAGGGGGTAGCAATCAGCCCCAGCATTTT,CASRALKGGSNQPQHF
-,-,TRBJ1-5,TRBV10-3,TGTGCCATCAGTGAGGCGGGGATGGGGAATCAGCCCCAGCATTTT,CAISEAGMGNQPQHF
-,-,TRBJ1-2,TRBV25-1,TGTGCCAGCAGTGGTTTGGGTCGCGGCTACACCTTC,CASSGLGRGYTF
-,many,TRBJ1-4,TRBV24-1,TGTGCCACCAGTGATGTCTCAGGCCCGGGTGAAAAACTGTTTTTT,CATSDVSGPGEKLFF